Given below is one T cell receptor beta chain in context. TCRdb's copy holds only in-frame clones and misses some; the assay was immunoSEQ multiplex PCR. The sample includes under 35,000 clones, roughly nine tenths of them seen just once. These data are taken from a study of STAT5B mutations in CD4+ large granular lymphocyte leukemia. CDR1 is SGHRS, CDR2 YFSETQ, per germline. This CDR3 is built from 13 residues. V shed 4 bases, J shed 10 bases, and the junction held 8 bases outside the gene matches. Sequenced input: CD4+ T cells from blood buffy coats. The TCR comes from a human donor in good health. The chain carries TRBV5-1 and TRBJ1-1; 9 bases agree with TRBD1. The DNA of the CDR3 is TGCGCCAGCAGCGCCGGGACAGGGTTGGGAGCTTTCTTT. It encodes CASSAGTGLGAFF.